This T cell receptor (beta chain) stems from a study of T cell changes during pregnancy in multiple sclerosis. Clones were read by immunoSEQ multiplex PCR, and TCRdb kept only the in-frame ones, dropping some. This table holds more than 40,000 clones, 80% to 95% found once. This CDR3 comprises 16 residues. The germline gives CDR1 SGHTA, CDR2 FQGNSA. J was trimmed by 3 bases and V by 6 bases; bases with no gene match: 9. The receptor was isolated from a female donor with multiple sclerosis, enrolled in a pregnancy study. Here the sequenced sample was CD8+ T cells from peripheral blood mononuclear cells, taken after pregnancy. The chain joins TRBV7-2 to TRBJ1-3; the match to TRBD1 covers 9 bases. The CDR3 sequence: CASSSDRGFYGNTIYF. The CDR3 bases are TGTGCCAGCAGTTCAGACAGGGGGTTTTATGGAAACACCATATATTTT. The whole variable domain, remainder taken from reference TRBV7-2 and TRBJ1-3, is GAGVSQSPSNKVTEKGKDVELRCDPISGHTALYWYRQSLGQGLEFLIYFQGNSAPDKSGLPSDRFSAERTGGSVSTLTIQRTQQEDSAVYLCASSSDRGFYGNTIYFGEGSWLTVV.